A single count supports the clone carrying this T cell receptor beta chain. This sample was included in a study of T cells in localized non-small cell lung cancer. The assay was immunoSEQ multiplex PCR, and TCRdb's table has in-frame clones only and misses some. Among 75,000 to 80,000 clones listed, roughly 91% were seen once. The CDR3 spans 13 residues. The V gene's germline CDR1 is SGDLS and CDR2 YYNGEE. Trimming removed 0 bases from V and 10 bases from J, with 11 bases in between. Specimen: peripheral blood, collected before any cancer treatment. This TCR derives from a woman aged 35 to 70 with stage I squamous cell lung carcinoma. The chain carries TRBV9 and TRBJ2-1; D is uncertain. CDR3 sequence: CASSVDVVGEQFF. The DNA of the CDR3 is TGTGCCAGCAGCGTAGACGTGGTTGGAGAGCAGTTCTTC.